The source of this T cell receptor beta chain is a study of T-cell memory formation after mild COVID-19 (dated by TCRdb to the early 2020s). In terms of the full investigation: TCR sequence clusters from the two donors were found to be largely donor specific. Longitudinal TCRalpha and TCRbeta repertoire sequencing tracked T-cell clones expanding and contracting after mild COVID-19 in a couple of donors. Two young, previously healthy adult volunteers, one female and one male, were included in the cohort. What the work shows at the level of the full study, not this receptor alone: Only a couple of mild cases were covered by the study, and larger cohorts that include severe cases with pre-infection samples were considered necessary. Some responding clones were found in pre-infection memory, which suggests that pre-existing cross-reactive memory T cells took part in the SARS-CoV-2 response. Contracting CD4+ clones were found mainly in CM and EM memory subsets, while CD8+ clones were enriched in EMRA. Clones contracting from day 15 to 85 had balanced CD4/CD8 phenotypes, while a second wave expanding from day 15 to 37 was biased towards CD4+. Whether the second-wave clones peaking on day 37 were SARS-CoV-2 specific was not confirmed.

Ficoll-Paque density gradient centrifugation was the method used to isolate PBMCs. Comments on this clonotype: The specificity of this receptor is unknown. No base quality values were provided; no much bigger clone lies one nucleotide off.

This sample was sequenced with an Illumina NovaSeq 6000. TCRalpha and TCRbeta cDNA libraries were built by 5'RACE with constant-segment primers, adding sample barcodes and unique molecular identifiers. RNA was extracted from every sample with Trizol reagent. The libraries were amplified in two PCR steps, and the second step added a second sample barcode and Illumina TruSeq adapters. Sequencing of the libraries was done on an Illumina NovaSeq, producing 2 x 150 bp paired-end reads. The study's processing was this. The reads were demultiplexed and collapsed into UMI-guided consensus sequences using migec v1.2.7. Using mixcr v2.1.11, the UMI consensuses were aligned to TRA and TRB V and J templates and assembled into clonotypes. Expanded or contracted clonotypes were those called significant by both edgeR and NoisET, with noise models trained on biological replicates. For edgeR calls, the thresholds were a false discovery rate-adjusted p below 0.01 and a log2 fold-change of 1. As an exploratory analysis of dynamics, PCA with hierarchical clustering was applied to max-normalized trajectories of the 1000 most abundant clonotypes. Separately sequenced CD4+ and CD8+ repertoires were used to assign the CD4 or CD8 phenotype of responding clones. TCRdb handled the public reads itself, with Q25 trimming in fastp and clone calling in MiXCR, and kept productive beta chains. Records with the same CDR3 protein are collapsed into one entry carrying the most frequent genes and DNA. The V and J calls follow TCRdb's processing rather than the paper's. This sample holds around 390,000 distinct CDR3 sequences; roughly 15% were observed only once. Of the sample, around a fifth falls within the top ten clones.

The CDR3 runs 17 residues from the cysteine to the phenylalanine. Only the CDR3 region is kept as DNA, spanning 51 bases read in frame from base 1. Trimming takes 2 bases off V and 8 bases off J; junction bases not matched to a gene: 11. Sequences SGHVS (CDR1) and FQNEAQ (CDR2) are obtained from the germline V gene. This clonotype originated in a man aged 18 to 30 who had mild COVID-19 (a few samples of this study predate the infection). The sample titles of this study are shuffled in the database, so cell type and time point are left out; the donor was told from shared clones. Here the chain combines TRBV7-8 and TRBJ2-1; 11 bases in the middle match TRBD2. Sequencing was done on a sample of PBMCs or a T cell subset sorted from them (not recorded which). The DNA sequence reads TGTGCCAGCAGCTTACCTAGCGGGGGGCCACATATCGATGAGCAGTTCTTC. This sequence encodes CASSLPSGGPHIDEQFF.